A selection of T cell receptor beta chains follows, all from one sample in a study of blood T cell repertoires in COVID-19. Sequencing was performed with immunoSEQ multiplex PCR; in TCRdb, only in-frame clones are kept and a portion is missing. The table includes roughly 220,000 clones, roughly 88% detected once. The specimen sequenced was peripheral blood. These receptors came from a man younger than 40 who had recovered from COVID-19. The CDR3 runs from the conserved cysteine through the conserved F or W. A D gene is named only where the DNA matches it firmly. Only part of the rows carry a size: once, few, many, or a class if the clone is expanded.

j_call d_call cdr3_length clone_size v_call cdr3_nt cdr3_aa
TRBJ1-5 . 13 . TRBV6-4 TGTGCCAGCAGTGACTTCTGGGCGCAGCCCCAGCATTTT CASSDFWAQPQHF
TRBJ2-7 TRBD2 13 . TRBV11-1 TGTGCCAGCAGCCCTGAGACTAGCGACGAGCAGTACTTC CASSPETSDEQYF
TRBJ1-2 . 15 once TRBV4-1 TGCGCCAGCAGCCAAGAAGATCCGGGTTACTATGGCTACACCTTC CASSQEDPGYYGYTF
TRBJ2-7 TRBD1 13 . TRBV30 TGTGCCTGGAGTGTACAGGGGGCTGGGGAGCAGTACTTC CAWSVQGAGEQYF
TRBJ1-4 . 15 few TRBV29-1 TGCAGCGTTCTATTCATGGGCCGGGAGGGCGAAAAACTGTTTTTT CSVLFMGREGEKLFF
TRBJ1-1 . 15 . TRBV29-1 TGCAGCGTTGGGGCGAGCGGGGATCTGAACACTGAAGCTTTCTTT CSVGASGDLNTEAFF
TRBJ2-1 TRBD2 21 few TRBV18 TGTGCCAGCTCAGCTGCTCCCTCTAGCGGGGGGGCAACTCCCACCTACAATGAGCAGTTCTTC CASSAAPSSGGATPTYNEQFF
TRBJ2-3 . 12 . TRBV6-2/TRBV6-3 TGTGCCAGCAGTAGGCGGGTGGATACGCAGTATTTT CASSRRVDTQYF
TRBJ1-1 . 13 . TRBV19 TGTGCCAGTAGTCTTAATGCGAGAACTGAAGCTTTCTTT CASSLNARTEAFF
TRBJ2-1 . 11 . TRBV5-6 TGTGCCAGCAGCCTGGCGGATGAGCAGTTCTTC CASSLADEQFF
TRBJ2-2 . 16 . TRBV7-7 TGTGCCAGCAGCTTAGAGACAGGTCGGAACACCGGGGAGCTGTTTTTT CASSLETGRNTGELFF
TRBJ1-2 TRBD1 17 . TRBV5-1 TGCGCCAGCAGCTCGGGGACAGGGGGCTCGGAGGAGTATGGCTACACCTTC CASSSGTGGSEEYGYTF
TRBJ2-5 TRBD1 14 . TRBV2 TGTGCCAGCAGTGTTGGGACAGTAGGGGAGACCCAGTACTTC CASSVGTVGETQYF
TRBJ1-1 TRBD1 14 . TRBV19 TGTGCCAGTACCTTACAGGGGGCTAACACTGAAGCTTTCTTT CASTLQGANTEAFF
TRBJ2-7 TRBD2 14 . TRBV5-5 TGTGCCAGCAGGTTCCGGGACTACTTCTACGAGCAGTACTTC CASRFRDYFYEQYF
TRBJ2-1 TRBD2 16 . TRBV4-3 TGCGCCAGCAGCCAAGAAGCGGGGGGAATTTACAATGAGCAGTTCTTC CASSQEAGGIYNEQFF
TRBJ1-1 . 14 . TRBV25-1 TGTGCCAGCAGTGGAACAGGGCGCGGGACTGAAGCTTTCTTT CASSGTGRGTEAFF
TRBJ2-7 TRBD1 14 . TRBV2 TGTGCCAGCAGCCCGGACAGGGGCAGGGTCGAGCAGTACTTC CASSPDRGRVEQYF
TRBJ1-2 TRBD1 14 . TRBV4-1 TGCGCCAGCAGCCGGGACAGTGAGAACTATGGCTACACCTTC CASSRDSENYGYTF
TRBJ2-3 TRBD2 21 . TRBV10-3 TGTGCCATCGCTTATCCTTCTGTTAGGCACGAACTAGCGGGGACTACAGATACGCAGTATTTT CAIAYPSVRHELAGTTDTQYF
TRBJ1-5 . 14 . TRBV18 TGTGCCAGCTCACCACTGGGCAGCAATCAGCCCCAGCATTTT CASSPLGSNQPQHF
TRBJ2-5 . 15 . TRBV2 TGTGCCAGCAGGATCTGGGTAGCGGACCAAGAGACCCAGTACTTC CASRIWVADQETQYF
TRBJ2-4 . 14 . TRBV21-1 TGTGCCAGCAGCAAAGCGGGCAGGCGAAACATTCAGTACTTC CASSKAGRRNIQYF
TRBJ1-4 TRBD1 16 . TRBV16 TGTGCCAGCAGCCAACTTTTAGGAGAGGGGGCCGGAAAACTGTTTTTT CASSQLLGEGAGKLFF
TRBJ2-5 TRBD2 18 . TRBV9 TGTGCCAGCAGCGTAGAGGCTAGCGGGGGGGCACGGCAAGAGACCCAGTACTTC CASSVEASGGARQETQYF
TRBJ1-1 . 12 . TRBV29-1 TGCAGCGGTAGATGGGGGGACACTGAAGCTTTCTTT CSGRWGDTEAFF
TRBJ1-3 . 13 few TRBV7-9 TGTGCCAGCGATTACAGCTCTGGAAACACCATATATTTT CASDYSSGNTIYF
TRBJ2-3 . 14 . TRBV11-2 TGTGCCAGCAGCTTAGATCGTATCGCAGATACGCAGTATTTT CASSLDRIADTQYF
TRBJ2-4 TRBD2 16 . TRBV4-2 TGTGCCAGCAGCCAAGATAGCGGGGGGGGCAAAAACATTCAGTACTTC CASSQDSGGGKNIQYF
TRBJ1-1 . 16 . TRBV5-1 TGCGCCAGCAGCGTGCAAGGGGCGGTGGTGTCGACTGAAGCTTTCTTT CASSVQGAVVSTEAFF
TRBJ1-1 TRBD1 15 . TRBV15 TGTGCCACCAGCAGAGGGGGGACAGGGAGTATTGAAGCTTTCTTT CATSRGGTGSIEAFF
TRBJ1-1 . 16 once TRBV7-9 TGTGCCAGCAGCCTTGAGGCCTCAAGGGGGAACACTGAAGCTTTCTTT CASSLEASRGNTEAFF
TRBJ2-6 TRBD1 18 . TRBV5-1 TGCGCCAGCACCTCGATAGGACAGGGCTCATCTGGGGCCAACGTCCTGACTTTC CASTSIGQGSSGANVLTF
TRBJ2-7 . 12 . TRBV28 TGTGCCAGCAGTTTTAGTTCCTACGAGCAGTACTTC CASSFSSYEQYF
TRBJ1-2 . 13 once TRBV3-1/TRBV3-2 TGTGCCAGCAGCCCCCCAGGTCCTTATGGCTACACCTTC CASSPPGPYGYTF
TRBJ2-5 TRBD1 16 . TRBV4-1 TGCGCCAGCAGCCAAGTCTTACAGGGGATCCAAGAGACCCAGTACTTC CASSQVLQGIQETQYF
TRBJ2-3 . 15 . TRBV5-8 TGTGCCAGCAGTCGCGGAGGGAGGTTGGCAGATACGCAGTATTTT CASSRGGRLADTQYF
TRBJ1-5 TRBD1 13 few TRBV5-1 TGCGCCAGCAGCTCAGGGGGAGGTCAGCCCCAGCATTTT CASSSGGGQPQHF
TRBJ1-5 . 16 . TRBV21-1 TGTGCCAGCAGCAAAGGGGACTTACCTACCAATCAGCCCCAGCATTTT CASSKGDLPTNQPQHF
TRBJ2-3 TRBD1 15 . TRBV2 TGTGCCAGCAGTCTCGACAGGGCGAGAGGAGATACGCAGTATTTT CASSLDRARGDTQYF
TRBJ1-2 TRBD1 14 once TRBV24-1 TGTGCCACCAGTGAGGAGACAGGGGGCGATGGCTACACCTTC CATSEETGGDGYTF
TRBJ2-3 . 14 . TRBV5-5 TGTGCCAGCAGCCGGGGGGCCTCCACAGATACGCAGTATTTT CASSRGASTDTQYF
TRBJ1-1 . 15 . TRBV7-2 TGTGCCAGCAGCTTAGTCCCAGGGGTAGGAACTGAAGCTTTCTTT CASSLVPGVGTEAFF
TRBJ2-4 . 14 . TRBV6-5 TGTGCCAGCATCTCGGCAGGGTCCAAAAACATTCAGTACTTC CASISAGSKNIQYF
TRBJ2-5 . 15 . TRBV5-1 TGCGCCAGCAACTATAGGGGGGGGCCGGGAGAGACCCAGTACTTC CASNYRGGPGETQYF
TRBJ1-4 TRBD1 14 . TRBV7-9 TGTGCCAGCAGCTTAGGGACAGGGGGTGAAAAACTGTTTTTT CASSLGTGGEKLFF
TRBJ2-2 . 13 . TRBV12-3/TRBV12-4 TGTGCCAGCAGTCGGGTAGAGGCCGGGGAGCTGTTTTTT CASSRVEAGELFF
TRBJ1-1 TRBD1 12 once TRBV12-5 TGTGCTAGTGGTTTCAGGGGGTCTGAAGCTTTCTTT CASGFRGSEAFF